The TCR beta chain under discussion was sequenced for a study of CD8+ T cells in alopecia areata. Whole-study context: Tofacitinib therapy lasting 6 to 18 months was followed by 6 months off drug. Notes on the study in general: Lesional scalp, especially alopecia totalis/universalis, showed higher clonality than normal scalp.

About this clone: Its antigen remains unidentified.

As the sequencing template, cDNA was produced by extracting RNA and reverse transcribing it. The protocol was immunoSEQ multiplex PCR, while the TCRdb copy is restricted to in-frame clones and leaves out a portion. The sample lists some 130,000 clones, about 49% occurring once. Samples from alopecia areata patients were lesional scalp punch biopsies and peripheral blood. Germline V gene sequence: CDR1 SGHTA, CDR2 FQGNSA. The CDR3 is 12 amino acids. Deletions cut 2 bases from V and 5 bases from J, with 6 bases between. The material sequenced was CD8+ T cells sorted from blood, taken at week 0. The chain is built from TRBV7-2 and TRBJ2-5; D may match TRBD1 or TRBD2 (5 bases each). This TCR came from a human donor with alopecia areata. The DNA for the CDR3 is TGTGCCAGCAGCTTATGGGGGGAGACCCAGTACTTC. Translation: CASSLWGETQYF. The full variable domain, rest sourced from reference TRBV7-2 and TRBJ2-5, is GAGVSQSPSNKVTEKGKDVELRCDPISGHTALYWYRQSLGQGLEFLIYFQGNSAPDKSGLPSDRFSAERTGGSVSTLTIQRTQQEDSAVYLCASSLWGETQYFGPGTRLLVL.